This T cell receptor (beta chain) was found in a study of early T cells in non-severe SARS-CoV-2 infection. TCRdb re-called the 5' RACE reads through MiXCR, storing one row per CDR3 protein. The table lists fewer than 80,000 distinct CDR3 sequences, about 12% of them singletons. The CDR3 has 16 amino acids. Germline loops: CDR1 LNHDA, CDR2 SQIVND (reference sequence). Unmatched junction bases numbered 5, after V lost 5 bases and J lost 0 bases. Sequenced sample: whole blood. The chain links TRBV19 to TRBJ1-5; TRBD1 agrees at 9 bases. The TCR originated in an adult who was a healthcare worker with PCR-confirmed SARS-CoV-2 infection or an uninfected control (not recorded which). The CDR3 region is CASSAGQGNSNQPQHF. As DNA, the CDR3 is TGTGCCAGTAGTGCCGGACAGGGGAATAGCAATCAGCCCCAGCATTTT.